These 18 T cell receptor beta chains came from one sample sequenced in a study of CD8 T cells in ankylosing spondylitis. TCRdb re-called the 5' RACE reads through MiXCR, storing one row per CDR3 protein. The sample has 40,000 to 55,000 distinct CDR3 sequences; 7.4% are singletons. The sequenced material came from blood, either unsorted or a sorted T cell fraction (not recorded which). The receptors derive from a female donor with ankylosing spondylitis or in good health (not recorded which).

This clonotype was recorded at least ten times. The chain recombines TRBV10-3 with TRBJ2-5, with 11 positions matching TRBD2. V trimming: 5 bases; J trimming: 4 bases; junction bases outside the gene matches: 6. Germline V gives CDR1 ENHRY, CDR2 SYGVKD. The CDR3 sequence is 15 residues long. DNA of the CDR3: TGTGCCATCAGTACACTAGCGGGGGCATTAGAGACCCAGTACTTC. Protein: CAISTLAGALETQYF.

This clonotype was counted at least ten times. CDR3 in DNA: TGTGCCAGCAGCCCGAAGGGCTGGAAAGCTTTCTTT. It encodes CASSPKGWKAFF. V is TRBV11-1 and J is TRBJ1-1; D not certain. Germline CDR1 SGHAT, CDR2 FQDESV (reference sequence). Trimming pared 5 bases from V and 9 bases from J, leaving 13 bases between. This CDR3 is 12 amino acids long.

This clonotype was detected ten times or more. The chain joins TRBV11-2 to TRBJ2-4; D is unresolved. Germline assignment: CDR1 SGHAT and CDR2 FQNNGV. The CDR3 has 18 amino acids. V gave up 5 bases and J gave up 1 base, with 21 bases separating them. The CDR3 reads CASSMPRDASSAKNIQYF. CDR3 bases: TGTGCCAGCAGCATGCCACGTGATGCGTCGTCGGCCAAAAACATTCAGTACTTC.

This clonotype was seen at least ten times. V and J are TRBV6-1 and TRBJ2-1; 7 nucleotides agree with TRBD2. In germline, CDR1 is MNHNS, CDR2 SASEGT. Losses at the gene ends were 6 bases for V and 1 base for J; bases not matched to a gene: 12. The CDR3 sequence is 17 residues long. This CDR3 is CASSGREGGWSYNEQFF. The CDR3 coding sequence is TGTGCCAGCAGCGGGCGCGAGGGAGGGTGGTCCTACAATGAGCAGTTCTTC.

The sample holds many counts of this clonotype. The rearrangement joins TRBV9 to TRBJ2-7; D possibly matches TRBD1 or TRBD2 (5 bases each). V was trimmed by 4 bases and J by 3 bases, leaving 20 bases between them. Germline V gene data show CDR1 as SGDLS and CDR2 as YYNGEE. The CDR3 is 16 residues long. The CDR3 spells CASSPQEGLRDYEQYF. In nucleotides, the CDR3 is TGTGCCAGCAGCCCCCAAGAGGGGCTCCGGGACTACGAGCAGTACTTC.

This clonotype came up many times. The rearrangement joins TRBV2 to TRBJ2-3; TRBD2 matches 11 bases. The CDR3 runs 16 residues. Germline V gene lookup returns CDR1 SNHLY and CDR2 FYNNEI. Trimming removed 10 bases from V and 2 bases from J; junction bases left unmatched: 11. The DNA for the CDR3 is TGTGCCACTACGATGGGACTAGCGGAGCACACAGATACGCAGTATTTT. Protein: CATTMGLAEHTDTQYF.

The genes are TRBV6-1 and TRBJ2-3, with D perhaps matching TRBD1 (6 bases). The V gene lost 6 bases and the J gene lost 1 base, with 11 bases spanning the gap. The V gene's germline CDR1 is MNHNS and CDR2 SASEGT. The CDR3 has 14 residues. The CDR3 sequence: CASRVTGGTDTQYF. CDR3 nucleotides: TGTGCCAGCAGGGTGACAGGAGGCACAGATACGCAGTATTTT.

About this clonotype: This may be a read error, as it is one base from a much larger clone. The chain has TRBV6-5 and TRBJ2-6, with 7 bases identical to TRBD1. This CDR3 has 19 residues. Germline-derived CDR1 and CDR2 are MNHEY and SVGAGI. CDR3 in amino acids: CASSYSLAGGSSGANALTF. The CDR3 coding sequence is TGTGCCAGCAGTTACTCGTTGGCAGGGGGAAGCTCTGGGGCCAACGCCCTGACTTTC.

This clonotype was seen at least ten times. The gene calls are TRBV29-1 and TRBJ2-3; 9 nucleotides line up with TRBD2. The CDR3 consists of 16 residues. Unmatched junction bases numbered 9, after V lost 3 bases and J lost 2 bases. Germline CDR1 SQVTM, CDR2 ANQGSEA. This CDR3 is CSVDVSGGLNTDTQYF. CDR3 in DNA: TGCAGCGTTGATGTTAGCGGGGGCCTGAACACAGATACGCAGTATTTT.

Ten or more counts support this clonotype. V and J are TRBV2 and TRBJ1-1, with D unresolved. Germline loops: CDR1 SNHLY, CDR2 FYNNEI. V lost 10 bases, J lost 0 bases, and 18 bases lay in between. The CDR3 covers 15 residues. The CDR3 DNA follows: TGTGCCACGACCTCAGTGAAAATGCTGAACACTGAAGCTTTCTTT. Translated, it gives CATTSVKMLNTEAFF.

This sequence joins TRBV7-2 and TRBJ2-3, with 10 bases lining up with TRBD2. Trimming removed 6 bases from V and 5 bases from J; junction bases left unmatched: 11. Germline-derived CDR1 and CDR2 are SGHTA and FQGNSA. The CDR3 has 16 amino acids. CDR3 protein: CASRTRTSGLGDTQYF. CDR3 sequence (DNA): TGTGCCAGCAGAACCCGGACTAGCGGACTTGGAGATACGCAGTATTTT.

This clonotype was observed at least ten times. The DNA for the CDR3 is TGTGCCAGCAGCCAAGATCAAGCGTTCACAGATACGCAGTATTTT. Translation: CASSQDQAFTDTQYF. V gene TRBV3-1 combines with J gene TRBJ2-3, with D unclear. Trimming cost V 0 bases and J 2 bases, with 9 bases left between them. The CDR3 covers 15 residues. Per the germline V gene, CDR1 is LGHDT and CDR2 is YNNKEL (reference sequence).

This clonotype was seen ten or more times. This chain uses TRBV2 with TRBJ2-1; D is tentatively TRBD1 or TRBD2 (6 bases each). Germline V gene data show CDR1 as SNHLY and CDR2 as FYNNEI. The CDR3 contains 15 residues. The V end was cut by 6 bases, the J end by 5 bases, with 17 bases between. The CDR3 bases are TGTGCCAGCAGGGACCCGGGGGCGGTTCACAATGAGCAGTTCTTC. It yields the protein CASRDPGAVHNEQFF.

This chain uses TRBV6-1 with TRBJ1-1; 9 bases are shared with TRBD1. The CDR3 covers 12 residues. Trimming cost V 6 bases and J 14 bases; bases outside gene matches: 10. Germline CDR1 is MNHNS and CDR2 is SASEGT. The CDR3 nucleotides are TGTGCCAGCAGGGACCAGCGGGACAGGGAATTCTTT. Its protein product is CASRDQRDREFF.

This clonotype came up many times. The rearrangement links TRBV7-9 to TRBJ1-5, with unresolved D. V shed 4 bases and J shed 4 bases, with 5 bases lying between them. The germline CDR1 and CDR2 sequences are SEHNR and FQNEAQ (reference sequence). This CDR3 is 12 amino acids long. The CDR3 loop reads CASSSRNQPQHF. Here the CDR3 DNA reads TGTGCCAGCAGCTCCCGGAATCAGCCCCAGCATTTT. Combining the CDR3 with reference TRBV7-9 and TRBJ1-5 gives the whole variable domain DTGVSQNPRHKITKRGQNVTFRCDPISEHNRLYWYRQTLGQGPEFLTYFQNEAQLEKSRLLSDRFSAERPKGSFSTLEIQRTEQGDSAMYLCASSSRNQPQHFGDGTRLSIL.

The chain couples TRBV20-1 to TRBJ2-7; D gene uncertain. The V end lost 6 bases, the J end lost 1 base, and 4 bases lay between the germline ends. CDR1 is DFQATT, CDR2 SNEGSKA, per germline (reference sequence). The CDR3 consists of 10 residues. CDR3 nucleotide sequence: TGCAGTGCCGGTTCCTACGAGCAGTACTTC. Translation: CSAGSYEQYF.

This clonotype occurred many times. The chain employs TRBV5-5 and TRBJ2-1; 9 nucleotides line up with TRBD1. V trimming: 5 bases; J trimming: 6 bases; junction bases outside the gene matches: 9. Germline V CDR1 and CDR2: SGHKS, YYEKEE (reference sequence). CDR3 length equals 15 residues. CDR3 in amino acids: CASSTRQGGVNEQFF. In nucleotides, the CDR3 is TGTGCCAGCAGTACCCGACAGGGGGGAGTCAATGAGCAGTTCTTC. Full variable domain (remainder filled in from reference TRBV5-5 and TRBJ2-1): DAGVTQSPTHLIKTRGQQVTLRCSPISGHKSVSWYQQVLGQGPQFIFQYYEKEERGRGNFPDRFSARQFPNYSSELNVNALLLGDSALYLCASSTRQGGVNEQFFGPGTRLTVL.

This clonotype was observed at least ten times. V and J are TRBV6-2 or TRBV6-3 and TRBJ1-1, with D possibly TRBD1 on 5 matching bases. The CDR3 runs 12 residues. Germline V CDR1 and CDR2: MNHEY, SVGEGT. The ends were cut back, 2 bases at V and 5 bases at J, with 6 bases in the middle. The CDR3 DNA reads TGTGCCAGCAGTTACGGGGGGACTGAAGCTTTCTTT. It encodes CASSYGGTEAFF.